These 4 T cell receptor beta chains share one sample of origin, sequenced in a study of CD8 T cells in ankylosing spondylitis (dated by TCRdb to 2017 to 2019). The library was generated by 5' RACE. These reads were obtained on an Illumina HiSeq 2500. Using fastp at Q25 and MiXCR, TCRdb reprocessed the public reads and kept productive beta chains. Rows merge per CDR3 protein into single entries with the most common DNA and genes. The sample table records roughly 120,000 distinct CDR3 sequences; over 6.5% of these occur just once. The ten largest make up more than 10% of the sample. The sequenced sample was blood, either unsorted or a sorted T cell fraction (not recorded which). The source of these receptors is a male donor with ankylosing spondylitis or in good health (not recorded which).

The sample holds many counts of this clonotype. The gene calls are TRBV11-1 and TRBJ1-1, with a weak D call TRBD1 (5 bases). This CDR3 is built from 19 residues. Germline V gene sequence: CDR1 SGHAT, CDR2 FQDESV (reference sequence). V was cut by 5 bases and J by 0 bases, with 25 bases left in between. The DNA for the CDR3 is TGTGCCAGCAGCCCCTTGCCCGCCCGTTGGGACGGCTTGAACACTGAAGCTTTCTTT. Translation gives CASSPLPARWDGLNTEAFF.

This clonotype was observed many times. The CDR3 protein is CASSFRVLGNEQFF. Here the CDR3 DNA reads TGTGCCAGCAGCTTTAGGGTCTTGGGGAATGAGCAGTTCTTC. V usage is TRBV7-8 and J usage is TRBJ2-1; no reliable D call. V lost 3 bases and J 7 bases, leaving 13 bases between the germline ends. The length of the CDR3 is 14 residues. Germline-derived CDR1 and CDR2 are SGHVS and FQNEAQ.

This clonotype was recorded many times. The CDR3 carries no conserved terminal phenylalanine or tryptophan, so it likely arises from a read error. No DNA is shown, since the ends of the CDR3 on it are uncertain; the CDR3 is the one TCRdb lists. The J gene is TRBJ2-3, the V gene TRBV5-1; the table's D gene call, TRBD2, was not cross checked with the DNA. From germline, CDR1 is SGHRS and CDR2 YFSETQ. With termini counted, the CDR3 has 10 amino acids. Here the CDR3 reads CASSLETIAM.

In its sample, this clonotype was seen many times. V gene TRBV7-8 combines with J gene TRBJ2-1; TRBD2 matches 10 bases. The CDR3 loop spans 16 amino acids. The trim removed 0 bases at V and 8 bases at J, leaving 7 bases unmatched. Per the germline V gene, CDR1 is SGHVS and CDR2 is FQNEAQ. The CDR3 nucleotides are TGTGCCAGCAGCTTAGCGGCAGCGGGAGGGTTACATGAGCAGTTCTTC. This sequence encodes CASSLAAAGGLHEQFF.